This TCR beta chain emerged from a study of T cell repertoires in cytomegalovirus infection (dated by TCRdb to between 2017 and 2020). General notes on the study: The peptide stimulations were aimed at well-studied HLA-B-restricted epitopes as well as recently identified HLA-C-restricted CMV epitopes, whose presentation resists viral immunomodulation. The HLA type of each donor mattered for the analysis, because public TCR beta signatures pointed to carriage of CMV infection along with the matching HLA type. Here is what the overall study found, with its caveats: The ex vivo response was dominated by HLA-C-restricted CMV-specific TCR beta clonotypes, which also provided the single most frequent clonotype in two of eight donors. In both this cohort and an independent 352-donor cohort, the cumulative frequency of public TCR beta family members distinguished carriers of CMV infection plus the relevant HLA type.

Sequencing instrument: Illumina HiSeq 1500. TCRdb reworked the public reads: Q25 trimming with fastp, MiXCR clone assembly, productive beta chains retained. Each CDR3 protein gets just one entry, which takes the most common genes and DNA from the rows behind it. The table for this sample lists about 37,000 distinct CDR3 sequences; 40% to 65% of them were counted only once. Over 75% of the sample belongs to the ten largest clones. A note on this clonotype: What antigen it recognizes has not been identified. The input lacks base qualities; no much larger clone sits a single base away.

What the treatment or condition label conveys for this sample: in vitro stimulation with specific CMV peptide epitopes to enrich CMV-specific T cells. The CDR3, cysteine through phenylalanine, is 15 amino acids long. The retained sequence is limited to the CDR3, 45 bases, with the frame set at the first base. Via the germline V gene, CDR1 is SNHLY and CDR2 FYNNEI. The germline ends are 10 bases apart after V is trimmed by 3 bases and J by 1 base. This material consisted of CD8+ T cells from cultured PBMCs, taken from culture after CMV antigen stimulation. The receptor was isolated from a human donor in good health (CMV status not recorded). Some clones in this sample may be carry-over from other donors' samples. The sequence joins TRBV2 to TRBJ1-5, with the D gene uncertain. CDR3 sequence: CASSDEWNSNQPQHF. The DNA sequence reads TGTGCCAGCAGTGACGAATGGAACAGCAATCAGCCCCAGCATTTT.